This T cell receptor (beta chain) was sequenced during a study of spatial heterogeneity in lung cancer. Across the study: The study observed each unique TCR and UMI combination more than ten times on average in raw reads.

This CDR3 comprises 17 residues. In germline, CDR1 is KGHSH, CDR2 LQKENI. V was cut by 0 bases and J by 4 bases, with 16 bases left in between. This sample's time point: sample taken at primary tumor resection. Whole RNA, isolated from tumor, nontumor lung or frozen PBMC, was sequenced without prior sorting. Carried by each TCR cDNA molecule was a unique molecular identifier. TCRdb called the 5' RACE reads again in MiXCR, with one record for every CDR3 protein. The table includes tens of thousands of distinct CDR3 sequences, about 4.6% detected once. This clonotype was detected ten times or more. The chain links TRBV18 to TRBJ1-5, with D hard to call. The source of this sequence is a male donor with early-stage non-small cell lung cancer. The material was PBMCs, obtained at surgery. In nucleotides, the CDR3 is TGTGCCAGCTCACCACCGAAGGTCAGCGGCACTAATCAGCCCCAGCATTTT. It yields the protein CASSPPKVSGTNQPQHF.